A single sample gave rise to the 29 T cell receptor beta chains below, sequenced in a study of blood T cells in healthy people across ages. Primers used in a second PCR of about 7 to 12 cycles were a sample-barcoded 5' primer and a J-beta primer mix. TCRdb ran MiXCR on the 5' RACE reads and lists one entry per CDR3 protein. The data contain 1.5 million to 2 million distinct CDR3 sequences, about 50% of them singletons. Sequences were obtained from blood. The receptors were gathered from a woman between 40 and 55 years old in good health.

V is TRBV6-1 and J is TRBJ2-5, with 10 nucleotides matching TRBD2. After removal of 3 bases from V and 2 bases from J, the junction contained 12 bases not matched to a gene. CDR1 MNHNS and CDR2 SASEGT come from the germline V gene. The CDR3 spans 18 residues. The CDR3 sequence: CASSDRASGGFIQETQYF. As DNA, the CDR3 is TGTGCCAGCAGTGACAGGGCTAGCGGGGGCTTTATTCAAGAGACCCAGTACTTC.

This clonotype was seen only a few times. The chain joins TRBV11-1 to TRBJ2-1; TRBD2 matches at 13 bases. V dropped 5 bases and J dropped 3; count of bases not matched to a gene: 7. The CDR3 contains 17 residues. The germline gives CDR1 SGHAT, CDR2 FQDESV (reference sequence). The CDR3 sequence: CASSPYGTSGNYNEQFF. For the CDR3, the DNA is TGTGCCAGCAGCCCGTACGGGACTAGCGGGAACTACAATGAGCAGTTCTTC. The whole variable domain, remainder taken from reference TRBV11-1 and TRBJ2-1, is EAEVAQSPRYKITEKSQAVAFWCDPISGHATLYWYRQILGQGPELLVQFQDESVVDDSQLPKDRFSAERLKGVDSTLKIQPAELGDSAMYLCASSPYGTSGNYNEQFFGPGTRLTVL.

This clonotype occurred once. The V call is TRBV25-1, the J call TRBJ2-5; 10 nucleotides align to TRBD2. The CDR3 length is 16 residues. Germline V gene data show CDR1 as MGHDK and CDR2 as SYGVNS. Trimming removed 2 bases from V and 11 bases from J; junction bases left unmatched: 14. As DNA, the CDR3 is TGTGCCAGCAGTGAACTCCTCTCTAGCGGGGGCCGCTCTCAGTACTTC. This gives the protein CASSELLSSGGRSQYF. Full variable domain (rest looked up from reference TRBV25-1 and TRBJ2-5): EADIYQTPRYLVIGTGKKITLECSQTMGHDKMYWYQQDPGMELHLIHYSYGVNSTEKGDLSSESTVSRIRTEHFPLTLESARPSHTSQYLCASSELLSSGGRSQYFGPGTRLLVL.

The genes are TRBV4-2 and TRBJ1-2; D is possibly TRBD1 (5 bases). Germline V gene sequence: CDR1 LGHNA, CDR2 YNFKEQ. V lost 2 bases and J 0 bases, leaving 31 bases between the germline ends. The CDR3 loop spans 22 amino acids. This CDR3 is CASSQSGSASSGTLGANYGYTF. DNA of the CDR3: TGTGCCAGCAGCCAAAGTGGGTCGGCTTCGTCGGGGACGTTGGGTGCTAACTATGGCTACACCTTC.

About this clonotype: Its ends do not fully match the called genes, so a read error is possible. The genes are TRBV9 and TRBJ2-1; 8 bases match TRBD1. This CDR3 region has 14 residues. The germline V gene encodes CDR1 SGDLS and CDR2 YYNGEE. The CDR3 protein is CVSSSRTGPNEQFF. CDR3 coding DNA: TGTGTCAGCAGCTCGCGGACAGGGCCCAATGAGCAGTTCTTC.

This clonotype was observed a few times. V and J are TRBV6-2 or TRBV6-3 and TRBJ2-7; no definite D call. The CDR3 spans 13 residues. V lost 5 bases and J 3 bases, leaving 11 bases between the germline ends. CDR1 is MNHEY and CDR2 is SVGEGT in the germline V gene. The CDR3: CASSKSSGYEQYF. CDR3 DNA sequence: TGTGCCAGCAGTAAGTCTTCGGGCTACGAGCAGTACTTC.

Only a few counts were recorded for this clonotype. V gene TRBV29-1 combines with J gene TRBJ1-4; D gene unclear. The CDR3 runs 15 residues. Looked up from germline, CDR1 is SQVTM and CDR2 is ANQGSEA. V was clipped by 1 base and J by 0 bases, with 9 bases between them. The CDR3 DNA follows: TGCAGCGTTGAAGTTAACATAGCAACTAATGAAAAACTGTTTTTT. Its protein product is CSVEVNIATNEKLFF.

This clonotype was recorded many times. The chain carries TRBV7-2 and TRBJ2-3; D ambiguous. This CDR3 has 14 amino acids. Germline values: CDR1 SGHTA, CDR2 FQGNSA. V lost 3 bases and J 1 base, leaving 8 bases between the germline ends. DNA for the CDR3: TGTGCCAGCAGCTTGTATGGGGGCACAGATACGCAGTATTTT. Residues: CASSLYGGTDTQYF.

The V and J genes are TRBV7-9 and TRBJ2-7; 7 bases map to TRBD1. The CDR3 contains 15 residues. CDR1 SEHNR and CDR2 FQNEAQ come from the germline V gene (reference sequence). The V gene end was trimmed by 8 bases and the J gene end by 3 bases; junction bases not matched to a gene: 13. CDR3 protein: CASGPGQDVFYEQYF. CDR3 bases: TGTGCCAGCGGCCCCGGACAGGATGTTTTCTACGAGCAGTACTTC. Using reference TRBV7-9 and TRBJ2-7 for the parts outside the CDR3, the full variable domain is DTGVSQNPRHKITKRGQNVTFRCDPISEHNRLYWYRQTLGQGPEFLTYFQNEAQLEKSRLLSDRFSAERPKGSFSTLEIQRTEQGDSAMYLCASGPGQDVFYEQYFGPGTRLTVT.

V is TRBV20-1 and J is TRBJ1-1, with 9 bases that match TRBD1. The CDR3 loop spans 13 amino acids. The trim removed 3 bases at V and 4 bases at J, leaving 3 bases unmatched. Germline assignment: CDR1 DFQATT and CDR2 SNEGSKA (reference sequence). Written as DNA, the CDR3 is TGCAGTGCTAGCGTGACAGGGGGCACTGAAGCTTTCTTT. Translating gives CSASVTGGTEAFF.

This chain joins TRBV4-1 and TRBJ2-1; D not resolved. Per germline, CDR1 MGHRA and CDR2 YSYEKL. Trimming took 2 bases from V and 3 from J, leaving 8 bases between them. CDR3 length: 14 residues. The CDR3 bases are TGCGCCAGCAGCCAACCCACCCGCTACAATGAGCAGTTCTTC. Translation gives CASSQPTRYNEQFF.

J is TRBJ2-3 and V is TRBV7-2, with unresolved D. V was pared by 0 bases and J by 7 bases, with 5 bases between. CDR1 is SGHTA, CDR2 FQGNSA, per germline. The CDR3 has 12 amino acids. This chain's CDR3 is CASSLAAYTQYF. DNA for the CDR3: TGTGCCAGCAGCTTAGCGGCGTATACGCAGTATTTT.

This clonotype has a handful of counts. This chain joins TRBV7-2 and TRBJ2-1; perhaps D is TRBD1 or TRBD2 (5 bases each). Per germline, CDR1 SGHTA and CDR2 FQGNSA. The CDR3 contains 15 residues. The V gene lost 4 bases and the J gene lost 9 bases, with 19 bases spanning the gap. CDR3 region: CASSSLRYKGTEQFF. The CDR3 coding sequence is TGTGCCAGCAGCTCTCTTCGTTACAAGGGGACTGAGCAGTTCTTC. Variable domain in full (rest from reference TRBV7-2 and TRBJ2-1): GAGVSQSPSNKVTEKGKDVELRCDPISGHTALYWYRQSLGQGLEFLIYFQGNSAPDKSGLPSDRFSAERTGGSVSTLTIQRTQQEDSAVYLCASSSLRYKGTEQFFGPGTRLTVL.

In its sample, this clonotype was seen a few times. CDR3 residues: CASRSGQTREQYF. The CDR3 DNA follows: TGTGCCAGCAGGTCGGGACAGACTCGCGAGCAGTACTTC. The V gene is TRBV12-3 or TRBV12-4, the J gene TRBJ2-7; TRBD1 matches 7 bases. The CDR3 sequence is 13 residues long. The V segment lost 6 bases and the J segment 6 bases; nucleotides outside the gene matches: 8.

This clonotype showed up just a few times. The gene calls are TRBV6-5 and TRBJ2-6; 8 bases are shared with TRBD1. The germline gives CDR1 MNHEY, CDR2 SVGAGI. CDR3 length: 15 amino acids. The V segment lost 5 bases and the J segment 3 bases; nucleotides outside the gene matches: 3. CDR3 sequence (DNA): TGTGCCAGCAGTAGGACAGGGTATGGGGCCAACGTCCTGACTTTC. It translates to CASSRTGYGANVLTF.

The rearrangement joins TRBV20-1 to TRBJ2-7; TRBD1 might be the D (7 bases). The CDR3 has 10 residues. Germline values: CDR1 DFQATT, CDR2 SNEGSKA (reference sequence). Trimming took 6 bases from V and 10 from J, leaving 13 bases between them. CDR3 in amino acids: CSAPRGAQYF. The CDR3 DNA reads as TGCAGTGCCCCCAGGGGGGCCCAGTACTTC.

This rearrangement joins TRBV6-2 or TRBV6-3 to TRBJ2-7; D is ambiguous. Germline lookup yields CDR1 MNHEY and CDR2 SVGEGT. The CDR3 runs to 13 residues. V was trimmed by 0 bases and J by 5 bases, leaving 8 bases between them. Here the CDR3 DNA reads TGTGCCAGCAGTTACTCTGGCCTCAACGAGCAGTACTTC. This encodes CASSYSGLNEQYF.

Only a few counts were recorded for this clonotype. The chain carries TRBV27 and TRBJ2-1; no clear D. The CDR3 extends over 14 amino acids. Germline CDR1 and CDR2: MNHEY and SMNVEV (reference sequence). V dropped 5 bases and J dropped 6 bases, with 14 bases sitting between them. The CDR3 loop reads CASSEWVQRNEQFF. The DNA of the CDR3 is TGTGCCAGCAGTGAGTGGGTTCAACGCAATGAGCAGTTCTTC.

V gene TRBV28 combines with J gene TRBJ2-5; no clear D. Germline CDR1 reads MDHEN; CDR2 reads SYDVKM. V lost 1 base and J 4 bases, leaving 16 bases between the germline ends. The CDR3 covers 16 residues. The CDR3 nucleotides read TGTGCCAGCAGTTTATTGGGCCTAGGAGAAAGAGAGACCCAGTACTTC. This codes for CASSLLGLGERETQYF.

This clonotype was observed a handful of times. The CDR3: CASSDRDSDTQYF. DNA for the CDR3: TGTGCCAGCAGTGACCGGGACTCAGATACGCAGTATTTT. The gene calls are TRBV6-5 and TRBJ2-3, with TRBD2 as a possible D gene (6 bases). Germline values: CDR1 MNHEY, CDR2 SVGAGI. The CDR3 extends over 13 amino acids. Trimming left V 5 bases short and J 4 bases short, with 10 bases between.

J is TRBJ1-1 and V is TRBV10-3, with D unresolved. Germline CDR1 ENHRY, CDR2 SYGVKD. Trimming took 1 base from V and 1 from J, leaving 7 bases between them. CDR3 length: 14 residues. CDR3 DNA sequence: TGTGCCATCAGTGAGTGGGATGGGAACACTGAAGCTTTCTTT. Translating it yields CAISEWDGNTEAFF.

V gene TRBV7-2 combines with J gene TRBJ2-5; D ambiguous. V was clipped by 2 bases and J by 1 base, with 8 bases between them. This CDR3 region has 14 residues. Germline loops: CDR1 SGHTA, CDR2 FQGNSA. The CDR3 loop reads CASSLMGPQETQYF. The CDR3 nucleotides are TGTGCCAGCAGCTTAATGGGCCCCCAAGAGACCCAGTACTTC. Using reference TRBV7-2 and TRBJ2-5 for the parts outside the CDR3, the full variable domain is GAGVSQSPSNKVTEKGKDVELRCDPISGHTALYWYRQSLGQGLEFLIYFQGNSAPDKSGLPSDRFSAERTGGSVSTLTIQRTQQEDSAVYLCASSLMGPQETQYFGPGTRLLVL.

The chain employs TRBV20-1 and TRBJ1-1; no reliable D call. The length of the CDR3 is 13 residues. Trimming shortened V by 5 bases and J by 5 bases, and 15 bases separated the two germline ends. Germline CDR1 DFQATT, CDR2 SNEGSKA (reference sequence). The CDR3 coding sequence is TGCAGTGCTTCCCAGGTAGTGGGTACTGAAGCTTTCTTT. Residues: CSASQVVGTEAFF.

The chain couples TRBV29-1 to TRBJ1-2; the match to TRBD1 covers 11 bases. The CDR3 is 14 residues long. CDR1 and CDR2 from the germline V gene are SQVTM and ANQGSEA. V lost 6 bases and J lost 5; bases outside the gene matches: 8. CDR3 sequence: CSVVKGQGEYGYTF. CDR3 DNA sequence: TGCAGCGTCGTAAAGGGACAGGGGGAGTATGGCTACACCTTC.

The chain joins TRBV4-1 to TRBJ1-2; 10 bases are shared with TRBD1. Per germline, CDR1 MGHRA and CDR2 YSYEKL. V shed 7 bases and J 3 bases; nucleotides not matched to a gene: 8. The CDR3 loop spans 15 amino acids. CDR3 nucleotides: TGCGCCAGCAACTACGGGACAGGGGCAGACTATGGCTACACCTTC. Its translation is CASNYGTGADYGYTF.

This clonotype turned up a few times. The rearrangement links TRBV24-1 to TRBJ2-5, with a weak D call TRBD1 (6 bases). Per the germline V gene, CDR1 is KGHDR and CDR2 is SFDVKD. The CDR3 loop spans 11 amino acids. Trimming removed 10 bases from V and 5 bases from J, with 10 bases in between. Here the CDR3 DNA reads TGTGCCACTGGGGGCCGGGAGACCCAGTACTTC. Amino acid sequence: CATGGRETQYF.

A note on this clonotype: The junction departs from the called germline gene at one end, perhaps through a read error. The CDR3: CASSTGLAGNEQFF. The DNA for the CDR3 is TGCGCCAGCAGCACGGGACTAGCGGGCAATGAGCAGTTCTTC. The chain links TRBV7-7 to TRBJ2-1, with 12 bases identical to TRBD2. CDR1 is SSHAT, CDR2 FNYEAQ, per germline (reference sequence). The CDR3 covers 14 residues.

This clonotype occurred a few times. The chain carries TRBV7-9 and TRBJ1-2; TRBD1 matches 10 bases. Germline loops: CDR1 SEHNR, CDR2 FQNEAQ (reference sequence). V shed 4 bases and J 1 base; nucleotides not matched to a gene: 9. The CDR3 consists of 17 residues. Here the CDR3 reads CASSSRDRGFNNYGYTF. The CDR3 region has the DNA TGTGCCAGCAGCTCCCGGGACAGGGGCTTTAATAACTATGGCTACACCTTC.

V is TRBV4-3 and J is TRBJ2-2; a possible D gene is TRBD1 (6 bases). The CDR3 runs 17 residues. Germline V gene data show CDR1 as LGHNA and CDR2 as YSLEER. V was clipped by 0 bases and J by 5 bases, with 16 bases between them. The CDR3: CASSQDQGRIWTGELFF. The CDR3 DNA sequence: TGCGCCAGCAGCCAAGACCAGGGGCGAATTTGGACCGGGGAGCTGTTTTTT.